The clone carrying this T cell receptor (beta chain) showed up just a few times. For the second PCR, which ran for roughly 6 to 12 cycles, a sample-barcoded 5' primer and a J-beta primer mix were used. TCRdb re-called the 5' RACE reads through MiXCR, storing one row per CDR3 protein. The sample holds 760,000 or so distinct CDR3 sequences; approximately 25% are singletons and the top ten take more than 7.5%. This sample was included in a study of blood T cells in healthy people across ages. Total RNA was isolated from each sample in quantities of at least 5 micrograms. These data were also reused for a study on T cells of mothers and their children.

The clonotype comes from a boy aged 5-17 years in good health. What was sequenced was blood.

Here the CDR3 reads CASSQDSGGRATDTQYF. CDR3 DNA: TGCGCCAGCAGCCAAGATTCAGGCGGGAGGGCCACAGATACGCAGTATTTT. The V and J genes are TRBV4-1 and TRBJ2-3; TRBD2 aligns across 9 bases. The CDR3 extends over 17 amino acids. The germline V gene encodes CDR1 MGHRA and CDR2 YSYEKL. V trimming: 0 bases; J trimming: 2 bases; junction bases outside the gene matches: 6.